What follows describes a single T cell receptor beta chain. Its antigen is currently unknown. The CDR3 totals 14 residues. Per germline, CDR1 LNHDA and CDR2 SQIVND (reference sequence). V shed 4 bases and J 7 bases; nucleotides not matched to a gene: 6. This record comes from a study of T cell repertoires in cytomegalovirus infection. TCRdb re-derived calls from the reads in MiXCR, one entry per CDR3 protein. The sample contains about 130,000 distinct CDR3 sequences, over 25% of which appear only once. The sample consisted of CD8+ T cells from cultured PBMCs, taken from culture after CMV antigen stimulation. This TCR came from a human donor in good health (CMV status not recorded). Some clones in this sample may be carry-over from other donors' samples. V and J are TRBV19 and TRBJ2-1; TRBD1 matches at 8 bases. The CDR3 loop is CASSTNRGWNEQFF. In DNA form, the CDR3 reads TGTGCCAGTAGTACGAACAGGGGGTGGAATGAGCAGTTCTTC.